The T cell receptor (beta chain) under discussion was sequenced for a study of blood T cell repertoires in COVID-19. Sequencing used immunoSEQ multiplex PCR; TCRdb keeps in-frame clones, though not all of them. The table records about 300,000 clones, about nine tenths of them present only once. The sample was peripheral blood. This receptor was taken from a woman in her forties or fifties with COVID-19, enrolled during active disease.

DNA for the CDR3: TGCGCCAGCAGCGCCCCGGGAATGGTTTACAATGAGCAGTTCTTC. Protein sequence: CASSAPGMVYNEQFF. This chain links TRBV4-1 with TRBJ2-1; possibly TRBD2 for D (5 bases). The CDR3 loop spans 15 amino acids. CDR1 and CDR2 (germline): MGHRA, YSYEKL. V shed 5 bases and J shed 4 bases, with 15 bases lying between them.